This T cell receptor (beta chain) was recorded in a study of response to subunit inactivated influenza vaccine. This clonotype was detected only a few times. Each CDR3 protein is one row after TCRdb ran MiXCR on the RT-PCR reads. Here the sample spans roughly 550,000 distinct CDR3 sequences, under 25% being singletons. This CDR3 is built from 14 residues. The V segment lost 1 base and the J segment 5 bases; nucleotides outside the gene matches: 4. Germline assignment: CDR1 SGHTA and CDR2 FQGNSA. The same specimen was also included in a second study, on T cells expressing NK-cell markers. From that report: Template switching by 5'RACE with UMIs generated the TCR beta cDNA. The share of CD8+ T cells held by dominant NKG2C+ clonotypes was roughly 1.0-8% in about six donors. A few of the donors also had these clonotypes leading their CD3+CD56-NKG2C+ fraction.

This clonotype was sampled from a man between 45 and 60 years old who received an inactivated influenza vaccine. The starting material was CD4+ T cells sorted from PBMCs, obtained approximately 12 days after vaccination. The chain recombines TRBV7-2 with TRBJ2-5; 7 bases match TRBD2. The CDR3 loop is CASSLELAVETQYF. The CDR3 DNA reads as TGTGCCAGCAGCTTAGAGCTAGCGGTGGAGACCCAGTACTTC.